Presented here are 18 T cell receptor beta chains from one specimen sequenced in a study of post-analysis software for immune sequencing data. The antigens for these receptors are not known. Study observations and caveats: The five TRBV segments detected at higher frequency in patients than in controls included TRBV5-6, TRBV5-1 and TRBV20-1.

Libraries were made from TCR beta cDNA, and they carried unique molecular identifiers. TCRdb fed the PCR reads into MiXCR, producing one record per CDR3 protein. The profile covers about 430,000 distinct CDR3 sequences, with about 39% appearing a single time and around 8% taken by the ten largest. The specimen was blood. Receptors were obtained from a girl aged 2 to 9 with multiple sclerosis.

This clonotype was counted a few times. V gene TRBV29-1 combines with J gene TRBJ1-1; D is uncertain. This CDR3 spans 13 amino acids. Trimming shortened V by 2 bases and J by 4 bases, and 11 bases separated the two germline ends. The germline V gene has CDR1 SQVTM and CDR2 ANQGSEA. CDR3 DNA: TGCAGCGTTGAATATACATCAGGCACTGAAGCTTTCTTT. Amino acid sequence: CSVEYTSGTEAFF.

This rearrangement joins TRBV28 to TRBJ1-2, with no clear D. V was shortened by 5 bases and J by 2 bases, with 15 bases between the two germline ends. Germline CDR1 MDHEN, CDR2 SYDVKM. The CDR3 has 15 residues. CDR3 nucleotides: TGTGCCAGCAGTCCCAGAAACCGAGTGAACTATGGCTACACCTTC. Residues: CASSPRNRVNYGYTF.

This clonotype was seen only a few times. V and J are TRBV29-1 and TRBJ2-1; the D gene is possibly TRBD1 (6 bases). V dropped 6 bases and J dropped 1 base, with 10 bases sitting between them. The length of the CDR3 is 13 residues. Germline V CDR1 and CDR2: SQVTM, ANQGSEA. The CDR3 nucleotides read TGCAGCGTCAGAAGGGGGTCCTACAATGAGCAGTTCTTC. Amino acid sequence: CSVRRGSYNEQFF.

The V gene is TRBV27, the J gene TRBJ1-1, with D possibly being TRBD1 (5 bases). V was pared by 0 bases and J by 3 bases, with 11 bases between. Germline values: CDR1 MNHEY, CDR2 SMNVEV (reference sequence). The CDR3 covers 15 residues. CDR3 amino acids: CASSLSGGSHTEAFF. In DNA form, the CDR3 reads TGTGCCAGCAGTTTATCCGGGGGGTCGCACACTGAAGCTTTCTTT.

The rearrangement links TRBV15 to TRBJ2-3, with TRBD1 as a possible D gene (8 bases). Trimming removed 1 base from V and 6 bases from J, with 20 bases in between. The CDR3 sequence is 17 residues long. Germline V gives CDR1 LNHNV, CDR2 YYDKDF (reference sequence). The CDR3 here is CATSRVVDREGGDTQYF. In nucleotides, the CDR3 is TGTGCCACCAGCAGAGTTGTGGACAGGGAGGGTGGGGATACGCAGTATTTT.

This clonotype was recorded only once. The rearrangement links TRBV14 to TRBJ2-1; 8 bases fit TRBD1. This CDR3 is 16 amino acids long. V trimming: 5 bases; J trimming: 6 bases; junction bases outside the gene matches: 12. CDR1 and CDR2 (germline): SGHDN, FVKESK. This chain's CDR3 is CASSSYPGTGGNEQFF. The CDR3 DNA follows: TGTGCCAGCAGCTCCTACCCCGGGACAGGAGGCAATGAGCAGTTCTTC.

This clonotype was recorded once. The chain couples TRBV20-1 to TRBJ1-5, with D perhaps matching TRBD1 (6 bases). CDR1 is DFQATT, CDR2 SNEGSKA, per germline (reference sequence). The CDR3 runs to 13 residues. V lost 6 bases and J 1 base, leaving 10 bases between the germline ends. The CDR3 sequence is CSAKTGSNQPQHF. CDR3 nucleotides: TGCAGTGCCAAAACAGGGAGCAATCAGCCCCAGCATTTT.

Notes on this clonotype: Being one base from a much bigger clone, this may be a read error. The V gene is TRBV4-3, the J gene TRBJ2-6; 7 bases align to TRBD1. V shed 0 bases and J 4 bases; nucleotides not matched to a gene: 3. CDR3 length: 16 residues. Germline lookup yields CDR1 LGHNA and CDR2 YSLEER. As DNA, the CDR3 is TGCGCCAGCAGCCAAGAAACAGGGGAGGGGGCCAACGTCCTGACTTTC. It translates to CASSQETGEGANVLTF.

The chain links TRBV20-1 to TRBJ2-7, with TRBD1 matching over 7 bases. Germline V gene data show CDR1 as DFQATT and CDR2 as SNEGSKA (reference sequence). The CDR3 consists of 15 residues. The J segment lost 2 bases and the V segment lost 6 bases, leaving 13 bases of the junction unmatched. The CDR3 bases are TGCAGTGCAGTACAGGGGCCCACCGCCACCTACGAGCAGTACTTC. This codes for CSAVQGPTATYEQYF.

This clonotype was counted only a few times. The CDR3 coding sequence is TGTGCCAGCAGTAGAAGAGCTAACACCTACGAGCAGTACTTC. It specifies CASSRRANTYEQYF. The chain joins TRBV28 to TRBJ2-7; D unclear. Germline V gene sequence: CDR1 MDHEN, CDR2 SYDVKM. There are 14 residues in the CDR3. The ends were cut back, 5 bases at V and 2 bases at J, with 13 bases in the middle.

The gene calls are TRBV7-2 and TRBJ2-5, with D possibly TRBD2 on 6 matching bases. Trimming stripped 1 base from V and 1 base from J, with 10 bases between. There are 15 residues in the CDR3. Per germline, CDR1 SGHTA and CDR2 FQGNSA. The CDR3 protein is CASSLVGEAQETQYF. For the CDR3, the DNA is TGTGCCAGCAGCTTAGTGGGGGAGGCCCAAGAGACCCAGTACTTC.

The J gene is TRBJ1-6, the V gene TRBV20-1, with 9 bases that match TRBD1. This CDR3 has 15 amino acids. Losses at the gene ends were 4 bases for V and 5 bases for J; bases not matched to a gene: 6. Germline V CDR1 and CDR2: DFQATT, SNEGSKA (reference sequence). The CDR3 bases are TGCAGTGCTACTCGGACAGGGGTCAATAATTCACCCCTCCACTTT. It encodes CSATRTGVNNSPLHF.

V and J are TRBV5-1 and TRBJ1-1, with D possibly matching TRBD1 (5 bases). Trimming left V 0 bases short and J 5 bases short, with 14 bases between. The length of the CDR3 is 15 residues. Germline CDR1 and CDR2: SGHRS and YFSETQ. CDR3 in DNA: TGCGCCAGCAGCTTGGATGTAGGAGGGGTAACTGAAGCTTTCTTT. Translated: CASSLDVGGVTEAFF.

Points on this clonotype: One end of the junction varies from germline; a read error may be responsible. The chain recombines TRBV2 with TRBJ1-5; D is undetermined. This CDR3 region has 15 residues. From germline, CDR1 is SNHLY and CDR2 FYNNEI. The CDR3 nucleotides read TGTGCCAGCAGTGAAATGGGAGAGAGCAATCAGCCTCAGCATTTT. Amino acid sequence: CASSEMGESNQPQHF.

The chain combines TRBV7-8 with TRBJ2-2, with 9 bases matching TRBD2. The CDR3 covers 18 residues. V gave up 2 bases and J gave up 6 bases; unmatched junction bases: 13. Germline V gene lookup returns CDR1 SGHVS and CDR2 FQNEAQ. CDR3 nucleotide sequence: TGTGCCAGCAGCTTAAGGCGGCGGGGGGGCCAGGGCGCCGGGGAGCTGTTTTTT. Translating gives CASSLRRRGGQGAGELFF.

The rearrangement joins TRBV9 to TRBJ2-7, with 8 bases that match TRBD1. The CDR3 covers 14 residues. J gave up 6 bases and V 0 bases, and 5 bases lay outside the gene matches. Germline-derived CDR1 and CDR2 are SGDLS and YYNGEE. Here the CDR3 reads CASSVGGTGPEQYF. Here the CDR3 DNA reads TGTGCCAGCAGCGTAGGAGGGACAGGTCCCGAGCAGTACTTC.

This chain uses TRBV14 with TRBJ2-3; D gene uncertain. V was cut by 2 bases and J by 3 bases, with 6 bases left in between. Germline lookup yields CDR1 SGHDN and CDR2 FVKESK. The CDR3 totals 13 residues. The CDR3 here is CASSQWGTDTQYF. The CDR3 nucleotides are TGTGCCAGCAGCCAATGGGGAACAGATACGCAGTATTTT.

This clonotype has only a few counts. The V and J genes are TRBV4-1 and TRBJ1-2; D remains ambiguous. The CDR3 has 13 residues. The germline V and J ends were trimmed by 3 bases and 4 bases, with 9 bases remaining between them. Germline loops: CDR1 MGHRA, CDR2 YSYEKL. CDR3 residues: CASSQRSAYGYTF. As DNA, the CDR3 is TGCGCCAGCAGCCAGAGGAGTGCCTATGGCTACACCTTC.